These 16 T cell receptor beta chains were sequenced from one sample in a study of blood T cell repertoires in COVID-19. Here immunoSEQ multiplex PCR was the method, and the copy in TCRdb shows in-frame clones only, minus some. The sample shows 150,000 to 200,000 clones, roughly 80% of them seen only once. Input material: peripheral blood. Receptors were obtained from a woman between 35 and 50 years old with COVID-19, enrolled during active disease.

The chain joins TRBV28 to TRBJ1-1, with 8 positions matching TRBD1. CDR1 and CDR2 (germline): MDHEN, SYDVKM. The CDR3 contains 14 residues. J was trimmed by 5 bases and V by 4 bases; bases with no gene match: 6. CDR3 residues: CASSYGQGGTEAFF. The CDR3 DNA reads TGTGCCAGCAGTTATGGACAGGGCGGGACTGAAGCTTTCTTT. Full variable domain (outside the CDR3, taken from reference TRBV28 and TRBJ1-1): DVKVTQSSRYLVKRTGEKVFLECVQDMDHENMFWYRQDPGLGLRLIYFSYDVKMKEKGDIPEGYSVSREKKERFSLILESASTNQTSMYLCASSYGQGGTEAFFGQGTRLTVV.

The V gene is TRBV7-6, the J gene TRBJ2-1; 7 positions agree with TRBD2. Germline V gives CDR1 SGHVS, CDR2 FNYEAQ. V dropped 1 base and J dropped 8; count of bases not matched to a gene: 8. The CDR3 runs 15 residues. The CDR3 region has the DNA TGTGCCAGCAGCTTAGAGCTGACTAGCAAGGATGAGCAGTTCTTC. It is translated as CASSLELTSKDEQFF.

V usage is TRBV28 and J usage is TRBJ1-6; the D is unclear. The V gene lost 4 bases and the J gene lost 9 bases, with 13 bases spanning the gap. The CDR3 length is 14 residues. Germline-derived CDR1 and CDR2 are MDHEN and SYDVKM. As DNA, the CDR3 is TGTGCCAGCAGTTCGGGTGGATTTATTTCACCCCTCCACTTT. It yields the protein CASSSGGFISPLHF.

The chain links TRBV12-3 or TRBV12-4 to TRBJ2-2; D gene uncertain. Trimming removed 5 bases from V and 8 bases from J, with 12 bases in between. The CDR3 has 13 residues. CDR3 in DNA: TGTGCCAGCAGTCCGTTCTTTTCTGGGGAGCTGTTTTTT. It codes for CASSPFFSGELFF.

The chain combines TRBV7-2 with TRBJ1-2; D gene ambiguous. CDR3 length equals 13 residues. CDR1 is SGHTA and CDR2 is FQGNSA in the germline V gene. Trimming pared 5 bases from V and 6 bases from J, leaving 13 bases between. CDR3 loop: CASSPTRTDGYTF. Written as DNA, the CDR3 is TGTGCCAGCAGCCCTACGCGTACCGATGGCTACACCTTC.

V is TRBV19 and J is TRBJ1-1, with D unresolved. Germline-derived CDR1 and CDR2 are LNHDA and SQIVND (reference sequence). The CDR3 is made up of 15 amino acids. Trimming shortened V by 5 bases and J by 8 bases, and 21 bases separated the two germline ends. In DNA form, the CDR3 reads TGTGCCAGTAGTTCTGACGGACGGCTCGGAGGGGAAGCTTTCTTT. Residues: CASSSDGRLGGEAFF. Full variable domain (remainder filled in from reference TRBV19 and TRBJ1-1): DGGITQSPKYLFRKEGQNVTLSCEQNLNHDAMYWYRQDPGQGLRLIYYSQIVNDFQKGDIAEGYSVSREKKESFPLTVTSAQKNPTAFYLCASSSDGRLGGEAFFGQGTRLTVV.

The chain's CDR3 is CASSLISGYNEQFF. The CDR3 nucleotides are TGTGCCAGCAGCCTAATTAGCGGTTACAATGAGCAGTTCTTC. The chain couples TRBV11-2 to TRBJ2-1; tentative D call: TRBD2 (6 bases). V was pared by 5 bases and J by 4 bases, with 12 bases between. Germline CDR1 and CDR2: SGHAT and FQNNGV. The CDR3 is 14 residues long.

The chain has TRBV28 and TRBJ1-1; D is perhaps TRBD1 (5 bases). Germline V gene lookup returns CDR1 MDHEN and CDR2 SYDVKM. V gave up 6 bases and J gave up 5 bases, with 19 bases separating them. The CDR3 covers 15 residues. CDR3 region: CASRPGSGFLTEAFF. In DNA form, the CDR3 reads TGTGCCAGCAGGCCTGGGTCAGGGTTTTTGACTGAAGCTTTCTTT.

The CDR3 loop reads CASSLGAGRANYGYTF. The CDR3 DNA is TGTGCCAGCAGCTTGGGCGCGGGACGTGCTAACTATGGCTACACCTTC. The chain couples TRBV7-9 to TRBJ1-2; tentative D call: TRBD1 (5 bases). V lost 3 bases and J 0 bases, leaving 14 bases between the germline ends. Germline lookup yields CDR1 SEHNR and CDR2 FQNEAQ (reference sequence). CDR3 length equals 16 residues.

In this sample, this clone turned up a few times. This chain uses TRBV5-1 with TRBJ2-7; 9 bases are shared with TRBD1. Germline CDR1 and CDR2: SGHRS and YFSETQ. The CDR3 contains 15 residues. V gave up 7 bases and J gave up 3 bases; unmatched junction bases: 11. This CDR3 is CASQQGAFSYYEQYF. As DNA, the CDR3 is TGCGCCAGCCAACAGGGGGCTTTTTCTTACTACGAGCAGTACTTC.

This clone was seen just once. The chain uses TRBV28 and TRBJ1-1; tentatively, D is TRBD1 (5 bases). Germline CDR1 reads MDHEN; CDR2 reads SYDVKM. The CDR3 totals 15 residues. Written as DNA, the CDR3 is TGTGCAATAAATTCCCCCTCCAGGGAAGGGGCTGAAGCTTTCTTT. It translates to CAINSPSREGAEAFF.

CDR3 protein: CASSAGLAGGLEQFF. DNA for the CDR3: TGTGCCAGCAGCGCGGGACTAGCGGGAGGTCTTGAGCAGTTCTTC. This chain links TRBV9 with TRBJ2-1, with TRBD2 matching 15 bases. The CDR3 has 15 amino acids. Germline V CDR1 and CDR2: SGDLS, YYNGEE. With V trimmed by 3 bases and J by 9 bases, 4 bases remained unmatched.

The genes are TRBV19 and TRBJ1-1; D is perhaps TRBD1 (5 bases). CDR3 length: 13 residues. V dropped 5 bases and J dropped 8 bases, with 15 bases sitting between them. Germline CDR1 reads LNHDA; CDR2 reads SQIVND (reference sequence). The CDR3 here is CASSSPWGPEAFF. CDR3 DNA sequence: TGTGCCAGTAGTTCCCCATGGGGCCCGGAAGCTTTCTTT. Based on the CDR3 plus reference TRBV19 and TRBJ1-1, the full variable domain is DGGITQSPKYLFRKEGQNVTLSCEQNLNHDAMYWYRQDPGQGLRLIYYSQIVNDFQKGDIAEGYSVSREKKESFPLTVTSAQKNPTAFYLCASSSPWGPEAFFGQGTRLTVV.

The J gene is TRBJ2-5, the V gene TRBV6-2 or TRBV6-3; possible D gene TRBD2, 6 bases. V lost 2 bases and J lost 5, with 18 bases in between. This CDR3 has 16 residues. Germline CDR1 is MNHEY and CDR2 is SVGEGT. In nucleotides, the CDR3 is TGTGCCAGCAGTTACGGGTTGACTAGTCGGGGCGAGACCCAGTACTTC. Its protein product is CASSYGLTSRGETQYF.

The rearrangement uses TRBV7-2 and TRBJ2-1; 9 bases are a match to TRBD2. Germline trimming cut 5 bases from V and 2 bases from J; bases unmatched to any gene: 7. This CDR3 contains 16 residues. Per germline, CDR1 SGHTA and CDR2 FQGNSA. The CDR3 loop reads CASSPPASGAYNEQFF. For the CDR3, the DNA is TGTGCCAGCAGCCCCCCGGCTAGCGGGGCCTACAATGAGCAGTTCTTC.

The CDR3 region is CASSYSSGGGGYTF. CDR3 coding DNA: TGTGCCAGCAGTTACTCTTCAGGGGGAGGTGGCTACACCTTC. This chain connects TRBV6-5 to TRBJ1-2, with TRBD1 identical over 7 bases. With V trimmed by 0 bases and J by 7 bases, 5 bases remained unmatched. CDR1 MNHEY and CDR2 SVGAGI come from the germline V gene. The CDR3 has 14 residues.